This TCR beta chain was identified in a study of blood T cell repertoires in COVID-19. V was shortened by 5 bases and J by 5 bases, with 15 bases between the two germline ends. This CDR3 comprises 15 residues. Germline-derived CDR1 and CDR2 are PRHDT and FYEKMQ (reference sequence). Some clones are missing from TCRdb's copy, which holds only in-frame ones; the method was immunoSEQ multiplex PCR. Among 350,000 to 400,000 clones listed, 75% to 90% were seen once. The TCR sequence derives from a man aged 18 to 30 who had recovered from COVID-19. The V gene is TRBV13, the J gene TRBJ2-2, with D perhaps matching TRBD2 (6 bases). The material sequenced was PBMCs or T cells enriched from blood (not recorded which). This chain's CDR3 is CASSIRGLATGELFF. CDR3 in DNA: TGTGCCAGCAGCATACGGGGTCTAGCGACCGGGGAGCTGTTTTTT. Variable domain in full (rest from reference TRBV13 and TRBJ2-2): AAGVIQSPRHLIKEKRETATLKCYPIPRHDTVYWYQQGPGQDPQFLISFYEKMQSDKGSIPDRFSAQQFSDYHSELNMSSLELGDSALYFCASSIRGLATGELFFGEGSRLTVL.